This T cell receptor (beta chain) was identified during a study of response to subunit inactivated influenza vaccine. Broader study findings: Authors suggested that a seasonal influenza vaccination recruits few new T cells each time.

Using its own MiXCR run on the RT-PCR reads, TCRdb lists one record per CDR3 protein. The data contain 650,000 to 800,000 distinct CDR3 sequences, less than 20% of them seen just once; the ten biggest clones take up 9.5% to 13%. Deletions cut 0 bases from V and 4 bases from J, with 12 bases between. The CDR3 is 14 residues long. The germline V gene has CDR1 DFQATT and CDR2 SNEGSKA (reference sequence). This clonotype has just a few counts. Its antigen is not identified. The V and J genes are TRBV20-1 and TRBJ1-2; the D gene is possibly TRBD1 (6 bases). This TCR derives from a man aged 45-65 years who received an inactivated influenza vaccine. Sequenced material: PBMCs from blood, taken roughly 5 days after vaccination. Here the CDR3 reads CSARDRDKSYGYTF. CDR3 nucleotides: TGCAGTGCTAGAGACCGGGACAAGAGCTATGGCTACACCTTC.